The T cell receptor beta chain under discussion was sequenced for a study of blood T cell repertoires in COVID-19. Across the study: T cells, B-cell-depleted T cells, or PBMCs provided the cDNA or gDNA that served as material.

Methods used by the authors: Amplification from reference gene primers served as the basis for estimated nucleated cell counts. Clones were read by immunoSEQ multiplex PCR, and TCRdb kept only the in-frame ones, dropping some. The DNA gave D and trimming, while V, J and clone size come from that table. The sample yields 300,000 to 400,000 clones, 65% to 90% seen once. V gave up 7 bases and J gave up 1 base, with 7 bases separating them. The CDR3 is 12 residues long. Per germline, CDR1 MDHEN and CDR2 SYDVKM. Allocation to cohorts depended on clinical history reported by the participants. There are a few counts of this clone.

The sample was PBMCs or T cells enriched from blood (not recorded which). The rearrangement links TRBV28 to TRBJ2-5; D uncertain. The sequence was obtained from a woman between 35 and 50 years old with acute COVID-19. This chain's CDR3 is CASMSLQETQYF. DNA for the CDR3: TGTGCCAGCATGTCACTCCAAGAGACCCAGTACTTC.